These T cell receptor beta chains were read from a single sample in a study of blood T cell repertoires in COVID-19. TCRdb keeps only in-frame clones here, not all; method: immunoSEQ multiplex PCR. The data contain 450,000 or so clones, 89% of them singletons. Source material: peripheral blood. Receptors were obtained from a woman between 35 and 50 years old with COVID-19, enrolled during active disease. Each CDR3 is given with its conserved first and last residue. A D gene is named only where the DNA matches it firmly. Not every row has a clone size; where given, it reads once, few, many or a size class.

clone_size	d_call	v_call	j_call	cdr3_nt	cdr3_aa
.	TRBD1	TRBV15	TRBJ2-5	TGTGCCACCAGCAGTGTTAGACAGGGCCCCGAGACCCAGTACTTC	CATSSVRQGPETQYF
.	TRBD1	TRBV4-1	TRBJ2-2	TGCGCCAGCAGCCACACCCGGCCCAACAGGGGCCCTACCGGGGAGCTGTTTTTT	CASSHTRPNRGPTGELFF
.	TRBD1	TRBV30	TRBJ2-7	TGTGCCTGGAAAAGGACAGGGTACGAGCAGTACTTC	CAWKRTGYEQYF
once	.	TRBV27	TRBJ1-5	TGTGCCAGCAGTTCGTTCAATCAGCCCCAGCATTTT	CASSSFNQPQHF
.	.	TRBV29-1	TRBJ2-1	TGCAGCGTTGGTCTGCGTCCGCCTGAGCAGTTCTTC	CSVGLRPPEQFF
.	TRBD1	TRBV29-1	TRBJ2-1	TGCAGCGTTGAGTCCAGGACAGGGGGCCAGAAGAATGAGCAGTTCTTC	CSVESRTGGQKNEQFF
.	.	TRBV10-3	TRBJ1-4	TGTGCCATCGGGCTCGGGGATGAAAAACTGTTTTTT	CAIGLGDEKLFF
.	TRBD1	TRBV5-4	TRBJ2-7	TGTGCCAGCAGCCCACGACAGGGAGTCTACGAGCAGTACTTC	CASSPRQGVYEQYF
.	TRBD1	TRBV18	TRBJ1-2	TGTGCCAGCTCACCCCTAATTTCCGGGACAGGGGCCCTTTACTATGGCTACACCTTC	CASSPLISGTGALYYGYTF
.	TRBD2	TRBV11-3	TRBJ2-2	TGTGCCAGCAGCTCGGGACTAGCGGGGGACCTATATTCCGGGGAGCTGTTTTTT	CASSSGLAGDLYSGELFF
.	TRBD1	TRBV11-1	TRBJ1-2	TGTGCCAGCAGCCCGACGACAGGGAAGAACTATGGCTACACCTTC	CASSPTTGKNYGYTF
.	.	TRBV9	TRBJ1-5	TGTGCCAGCAGCGTGCAGGGTTTGCAGCCCCAGCATTTT	CASSVQGLQPQHF
once	.	TRBV7-8	TRBJ1-2	TGTGCCAGCAGCTTAGCGGGTCAGGTCTATGGCTACACCTTC	CASSLAGQVYGYTF
.	.	TRBV7-8	TRBJ2-7	TGTGCCAGCAGCTCCACGGGGGTTAGCTCCTACGAGCAGTACTTC	CASSSTGVSSYEQYF
.	TRBD1	TRBV11-2	TRBJ2-4	TGTGCCAGCAGCCCAAGACAGGGGGCGCTTAGAAACATTCAGTACTTC	CASSPRQGALRNIQYF
few	TRBD1	TRBV6-5	TRBJ2-3	TGTGCCAGCAGTTACGGGACAGGGGGCGCAGATACGCAGTATTTT	CASSYGTGGADTQYF
.	.	TRBV10-3	TRBJ1-5	TGTGCCATCAATCGGGACTCCGGTCAGCCCCAGCATTTT	CAINRDSGQPQHF
.	TRBD1	TRBV14	TRBJ1-2	TGTGCCAGCAGCACGGCTCAGGGGGCTTACCACGGCTACACCTTC	CASSTAQGAYHGYTF
.	TRBD2	TRBV6-5	TRBJ2-7	TGTGCCACCATAACGGGCGGGGGAACCTACGAGCAGTACTTC	CATITGGGTYEQYF
.	.	TRBV7-9	TRBJ1-2	TGTGCCAGCAGCTTAATTTTAGGGGGAGTTGGCTACACCTTC	CASSLILGGVGYTF
.	TRBD1	TRBV29-1	TRBJ2-5	TGCAGCGTTTCTTCCGGGACAGGGTGGGAGACCCAGTACTTC	CSVSSGTGWETQYF
.	TRBD1	TRBV18	TRBJ1-6	TGTGCCAGCTCATCGAGAATTACAGGGGGATATAATTCACCCCTCCACTTT	CASSSRITGGYNSPLHF
.	.	TRBV19	TRBJ1-6	TGTGCCACGCAACGGACGTCCATGCGGGTCGATTCACCCCTCCACTTT	CATQRTSMRVDSPLHF
.	.	TRBV9	TRBJ2-5	TGTGCCAGCAGCGTAGCCCCGGGGGAGGAGACCCAGTACTTC	CASSVAPGEETQYF
once	TRBD1	TRBV27	TRBJ1-5	TGTGCCAGCACCACAGGGGGCGGCAATCAGCCCCAGCATTTT	CASTTGGGNQPQHF
.	.	TRBV2	TRBJ1-2	TGTGCCAGCAGTGAATTCTCCAGAGGGGGAAACTATGGCTACACCTTC	CASSEFSRGGNYGYTF
.	TRBD1	TRBV30	TRBJ1-5	TGTGCCTGGAGTGTACAGGGGGAACAGCCCCAGCATTTT	CAWSVQGEQPQHF
.	.	TRBV14	TRBJ2-7	TGTGCCAGCAGCCAAGTAAGGACATCTCTTCGCGAGCAGTACTTC	CASSQVRTSLREQYF
.	TRBD1	TRBV7-6	TRBJ2-1	TGTGCCAGCAGCTTAGCGATGGACAGGGAACATGAGCAGTTCTTC	CASSLAMDREHEQFF
.	TRBD2	TRBV18	TRBJ2-1	TGTGCCAGCTCACCAAGGTTGGCGGGAGGCACCTACAATGAGCAGTTCTTC	CASSPRLAGGTYNEQFF
.	.	TRBV5-5	TRBJ1-1	TGTGCCAGCAGCTACGGGATGGACACTGAAGCTTTCTTT	CASSYGMDTEAFF
.	TRBD1	TRBV10-3	TRBJ1-4	TGTGCCATCAGTGGGGGACAGGGGGCTTCTGAAAAACTGTTTTTT	CAISGGQGASEKLFF
.	.	TRBV7-2	TRBJ1-1	TGTGCCAGCAGCTTAGAACGGGGGGCGGCAGGACTGAACACTGAAGCTTTCTTT	CASSLERGAAGLNTEAFF
.	.	TRBV30	TRBJ2-1	TGTGCCTGGAGTCCAGGCTATGAGCAGTTCTTC	CAWSPGYEQFF
.	.	TRBV2	TRBJ1-1	TGTGCCAGCAGAGCAGGGATGGTTGCTTTCTTT	CASRAGMVAFF
once	.	TRBV5-4	TRBJ1-2	TGTGCCAGCAGTCGACAGGTGGATTATGGCTACACCTTC	CASSRQVDYGYTF